The 19 T cell receptor beta chains below come from one sample, sequenced in a study of CD8+CD57+ T cells in acquired aplastic anemia. Genomic DNA, serving as template, underwent TCR beta VDJ and CDR3 profiling. TCRdb reanalysed the reads using MiXCR and keeps one entry per CDR3 protein. Of 90,000 to 130,000 distinct CDR3 sequences in the sample, approximately 49% are singletons; the top ten hold roughly 34%. The sequencing input was sorted CD4+, CD8+, or CD8+CD57+ T cells (not recorded which) from PBMCs. These receptors originate from a human donor in good health, serving as a control.

This clonotype was recorded many times. CDR3 nucleotide sequence: TGTGCCAGCCATGCGTTGATTACCCAGCCGAATTCACCCCTCCACTTT. This translates into CASHALITQPNSPLHF. This chain joins TRBV2 and TRBJ1-6; D uncertain. V lost 8 bases and J lost 7, with 21 bases in between. The CDR3 has 16 residues. Germline CDR1 is SNHLY and CDR2 is FYNNEI.

This clonotype was counted a few times. V usage is TRBV20-1 and J usage is TRBJ2-3, with 11 bases lining up with TRBD1. This CDR3 contains 14 residues. CDR1 is DFQATT and CDR2 is SNEGSKA in the germline V gene (reference sequence). V lost 3 bases and J lost 5; bases outside the gene matches: 4. CDR3 amino acids: CSARDRGRGDTQYF. The CDR3 region has the DNA TGCAGTGCTAGGGACAGGGGGCGGGGAGATACGCAGTATTTT.

This clonotype was observed at least ten times. V and J are TRBV7-9 and TRBJ2-7, with D tentatively TRBD2 (5 bases). CDR3 length: 15 residues. Trimming stripped 6 bases from V and 5 bases from J, with 20 bases between. Per germline, CDR1 SEHNR and CDR2 FQNEAQ (reference sequence). CDR3 DNA sequence: TGTGCCAGCAGACCACCGATAACGGGGTGGGACGAGCAGTACTTC. Its translation is CASRPPITGWDEQYF.

The chain is built from TRBV25-1 and TRBJ2-7, with D tentatively TRBD1 or TRBD2 (6 bases each). The V gene's germline CDR1 is MGHDK and CDR2 SYGVNS. This CDR3 comprises 16 residues. The V and J ends lost 6 bases and 0 bases respectively, with 18 bases between them. The chain's CDR3 is CASSLGTPGSSYEQYF. CDR3 DNA sequence: TGTGCCAGCAGCTTGGGGACACCCGGGAGCTCCTACGAGCAGTACTTC.

The J gene is TRBJ1-4, the V gene TRBV19; D possibly corresponds to TRBD1 (5 bases). The V end lost 7 bases, the J end lost 0 bases, and 9 bases lay between the germline ends. The CDR3 extends over 14 amino acids. Per the germline V gene, CDR1 is LNHDA and CDR2 is SQIVND (reference sequence). This CDR3 is CASNPGPTNEKLFF. The CDR3 DNA follows: TGTGCCAGTAACCCGGGACCAACTAATGAAAAACTGTTTTTT.

The rearrangement joins TRBV7-2 to TRBJ2-7; D is perhaps TRBD1 (5 bases). Looked up from germline, CDR1 is SGHTA and CDR2 is FQGNSA. V was pared by 3 bases and J by 7 bases, with 16 bases between. The CDR3 covers 14 residues. CDR3 loop: CASSLSRAFGEQYF. The DNA of the CDR3 is TGTGCCAGCAGCTTGTCCAGGGCTTTTGGGGAGCAGTACTTC.

The chain links TRBV2 to TRBJ1-4; TRBD1 aligns across 8 bases. The CDR3 contains 14 residues. V shed 3 bases and J 8 bases; nucleotides not matched to a gene: 5. In germline, CDR1 is SNHLY, CDR2 FYNNEI. CDR3 sequence: CASSDGQGHEKLFF. CDR3 in DNA: TGTGCCAGCAGTGACGGACAGGGTCACGAAAAACTGTTTTTT.

V and J are TRBV24-1 and TRBJ1-5; D is unclear. Germline V gives CDR1 KGHDR, CDR2 SFDVKD. V was cut by 5 bases and J by 5 bases, with 18 bases left in between. The CDR3 sequence is 16 residues long. This CDR3 reads CATSAPLGRQDQPQHF. For the CDR3, the DNA is TGTGCCACCAGTGCGCCTCTCGGACGGCAGGATCAGCCCCAGCATTTT.

Concerning this clonotype itself: A read error may explain this, as a much larger clone is one base away. The chain recombines TRBV12-3 or TRBV12-4 with TRBJ1-2; D call uncertain. The CDR3 totals 14 residues. Written as DNA, the CDR3 is TGTGCCAGCAGCTTGTCCGCGGAAGGGCTTGGCTACGCCTTC. It yields the protein CASSLSAEGLGYAF.

In its sample, this clonotype was seen many times. The V call is TRBV9, the J call TRBJ2-1, with D hard to call. Trimming removed 3 bases from V and 8 bases from J, with 9 bases in between. The germline CDR1 and CDR2 sequences are SGDLS and YYNGEE. The CDR3 is 12 amino acids. In nucleotides, the CDR3 is TGTGCCAGCAGCGCCGACACCCATGAGCAGTTCTTC. Translation gives CASSADTHEQFF. The full variable domain, its missing parts supplied by reference TRBV9 and TRBJ2-1, is DSGVTQTPKHLITATGQRVTLRCSPRSGDLSVYWYQQSLDQGLQFLIQYYNGEERAKGNILERFSAQQFPDLHSELNLSSLELGDSALYFCASSADTHEQFFGPGTRLTVL.

The chain joins TRBV6-5 to TRBJ1-1; TRBD1 agrees at 7 bases. The germline gives CDR1 MNHEY, CDR2 SVGAGI. Trimming took 2 bases from V and 1 from J; bases not matched to a gene: 4. This CDR3 has 15 amino acids. As DNA, the CDR3 is TGTGCCAGCAGTTACCGGGGACAGTCGAACACTGAAGCTTTCTTT. Its translation is CASSYRGQSNTEAFF.

The chain carries TRBV7-6 and TRBJ1-2; TRBD1 matches 7 bases. Germline values: CDR1 SGHVS, CDR2 FNYEAQ. This CDR3 is built from 13 residues. The V segment lost 1 base and the J segment 8 bases; nucleotides outside the gene matches: 4. The CDR3 DNA sequence: TGTGCCAGCAGCTTAGGGGGAGGGGGCGGCTACACCTTC. Protein sequence: CASSLGGGGGYTF.

V usage is TRBV19 and J usage is TRBJ2-7, with 10 nucleotides matching TRBD1. J gave up 5 bases and V 4 bases, and 5 bases lay outside the gene matches. The germline gives CDR1 LNHDA, CDR2 SQIVND (reference sequence). This CDR3 contains 14 residues. CDR3: CASSTGTGDDEQYF. The CDR3 DNA sequence: TGTGCCAGTAGTACCGGGACAGGGGACGACGAGCAGTACTTC.

The rearrangement uses TRBV25-1 and TRBJ1-2; D perhaps matches TRBD1 (6 bases). CDR3 size: 12 residues. Germline-derived CDR1 and CDR2 are MGHDK and SYGVNS. The V and J ends lost 4 bases and 4 bases respectively, with 7 bases between them. CDR3 residues: CASSGGAYGYTF. The CDR3 DNA follows: TGTGCCAGCAGTGGGGGGGCCTATGGCTACACCTTC.

CDR3 residues: CAISEVPRQGSYGYTF. The CDR3 coding sequence is TGTGCCATCAGTGAAGTGCCCCGACAGGGTAGCTATGGCTACACCTTC. The chain carries TRBV10-3 and TRBJ1-2; 7 nucleotides match TRBD1. The germline V gene encodes CDR1 ENHRY and CDR2 SYGVKD. J gave up 4 bases and V 3 bases, and 11 bases lay outside the gene matches. The CDR3 contains 16 residues.

This clonotype was seen more than once but under ten times. The chain uses TRBV25-1 and TRBJ2-5, with TRBD2 matching 11 bases. After removal of 1 base from V and 7 bases from J, the junction contained 8 bases not matched to a gene. Germline CDR1 reads MGHDK; CDR2 reads SYGVNS. This CDR3 spans 16 amino acids. The CDR3 nucleotides read TGTGCCAGCAGTGAATTGGGTAGCGGGGGGGCTGTGACCCAGTACTTC. Translation: CASSELGSGGAVTQYF.

Many counts were recorded for this clonotype. The chain joins TRBV7-6 to TRBJ2-5, with D possibly being TRBD1 (6 bases). Germline V CDR1 and CDR2: SGHVS, FNYEAQ. The CDR3 runs 14 residues. V was trimmed by 7 bases and J by 2 bases, leaving 14 bases between them. CDR3 loop: CASMGAGGQETQYF. CDR3 bases: TGTGCCAGCATGGGGGCTGGAGGACAAGAGACCCAGTACTTC.

The chain carries TRBV11-1 and TRBJ2-7; a possible D gene is TRBD2 (6 bases). Germline V gives CDR1 SGHAT, CDR2 FQDESV (reference sequence). This CDR3 has 16 amino acids. Trimming shortened V by 0 bases and J by 3 bases, and 15 bases separated the two germline ends. CDR3 in DNA: TGTGCCAGCAGCTTAGCGGCTAGCCCCGGGAGCTACGAGCAGTACTTC. Encoded protein: CASSLAASPGSYEQYF.

The rearrangement uses TRBV2 and TRBJ2-6; D is unclear. V was trimmed by 4 bases and J by 0 bases, leaving 7 bases between them. Germline-derived CDR1 and CDR2 are SNHLY and FYNNEI. There are 15 residues in the CDR3. CDR3 region: CASSGASSGANVLTF. The CDR3 DNA sequence: TGTGCCAGCAGTGGAGCTTCCTCTGGGGCCAACGTCCTGACTTTC.